This is a list of T cell receptor beta chains from one sample in a study of blood T cell repertoires in COVID-19. Produced via immunoSEQ multiplex PCR; TCRdb's table is partial and in-frame only. This sample carries roughly 80,000 clones, roughly four fifths of them seen once, and the ten largest clones take 20% to 25%. The specimen was peripheral blood. The receptor set was obtained from a human donor in a cohort sampled during active COVID-19. Both conserved end residues are part of each CDR3. Fields, in order: J gene, D gene, CDR3 length, V gene, clone size, CDR3 protein, CDR3 DNA. The D gene is left open where the match is weak. Clone size is given for some rows only: seen once, a few or many times, or a class if the clone is expanded.

>TRBJ2-3|TRBD2|16|TRBV7-9|NA
CASSLQLAGNTDTQYF
TGTGCCAGCAGCTTACAACTAGCGGGGAACACAGATACGCAGTATTTT
>TRBJ1-4|NA|15|TRBV2|NA
CASRIPTGVDEKLFF
TGTGCCAGCAGAATACCAACAGGCGTGGATGAAAAACTGTTTTTT
>TRBJ2-3|NA|13|TRBV5-1|NA
CASSLESTGTQYF
TGCGCCAGCAGCTTGGAGTCGACGGGTACGCAGTATTTT
>TRBJ2-7|NA|13|TRBV29-1|NA
CSVVTPRSYEQYF
TGCAGCGTTGTGACTCCCCGCTCCTACGAGCAGTACTTC
>TRBJ1-2|NA|15|TRBV5-5|NA
CASSLGPRGSYGYTF
TGTGCCAGCAGCTTGGGGCCCCGGGGTAGCTATGGCTACACCTTC
>TRBJ2-7|NA|14|TRBV11-2|few
CASSQGHSSYEQYF
TGTGCCAGCAGCCAGGGACACAGCTCCTACGAGCAGTACTTC
>TRBJ1-1|NA|14|TRBV10-3|NA
CAISTRERDTEAFF
TGTGCCATCAGTACCCGGGAGAGGGACACTGAAGCTTTCTTT
>TRBJ1-2|NA|15|TRBV4-2|NA
CASSQDKGPNYGYTF
TGTGCCAGCAGCCAAGATAAGGGGCCGAACTATGGCTACACCTTC
>TRBJ2-7|NA|13|TRBV11-2|few
CASSRTRDYEQYF
TGTGCCAGCAGCCGAACCCGGGACTACGAGCAGTACTTC
>TRBJ2-7|NA|16|TRBV27|few
CASSLSRGGVTSEQYF
TGTGCCAGCAGTTTATCGAGGGGGGGCGTAACATCCGAGCAGTACTTC
>TRBJ2-1|TRBD1|14|TRBV5-4|NA
CASGERTGYNEQFF
TGTGCCAGCGGAGAACGGACAGGCTACAATGAGCAGTTCTTC
>TRBJ1-4|NA|15|TRBV27|NA
CASSLSPPLEEKLFF
TGTGCCAGCAGTTTATCACCCCCACTTGAGGAAAAACTGTTTTTT
>TRBJ1-2|NA|14|TRBV11-2|NA
CASSFSGTGGGYTF
TGTGCCAGCAGCTTCTCCGGGACTGGTGGAGGCTACACCTTC
>TRBJ2-3|TRBD2|16|TRBV2|few
CASTKTSGGGTDTQYF
TGTGCCAGCACCAAAACTAGCGGGGGGGGCACAGATACGCAGTATTTT
>TRBJ2-7|NA|14|TRBV18|NA
CASSPQAARDEQYF
TGTGCCAGCTCACCACAGGCGGCCCGGGACGAGCAGTACTTC
>TRBJ1-2|NA|13|TRBV28|NA
CASSLLRGYGYTF
TGTGCCAGCAGTTTACTCAGGGGCTATGGCTACACCTTC
>TRBJ1-3|NA|17|TRBV12-2|NA
CASRFGTGGYNGNTIYF
TGTGCAAGTCGCTTTGGGACAGGGGGCTATAACGGAAACACCATATATTTT
>TRBJ2-5|TRBD2|15|TRBV19|NA
CASSMLAGGSETQYF
TGTGCCAGTAGTATGTTAGCGGGGGGGTCGGAGACCCAGTACTTC
>TRBJ1-2|TRBD1|15|TRBV6-5|NA
CASSPRRQGYYGYTF
TGTGCCAGCAGTCCACGTCGACAGGGGTACTATGGCTACACCTTC
>TRBJ1-2|NA|12|TRBV28|NA
CASLTGTRGYTF
TGTGCCAGCCTTACCGGGACTCGTGGCTACACCTTC
>TRBJ1-1|NA|15|TRBV7-9|once
CASSLKTSLNTEAFF
TGTGCCAGCAGCTTAAAGACATCTTTGAACACTGAAGCTTTCTTT
>TRBJ1-2|NA|16|TRBV19|NA
CASSWATGTFNYGYTF
TGTGCCAGTAGTTGGGCCACCGGGACATTTAACTATGGCTACACCTTC
>TRBJ1-2|TRBD1|16|TRBV7-2|once
CASSPRPTGTAYGYTF
TGTGCCAGCAGCCCGCGACCGACCGGGACAGCCTATGGCTACACCTTC
>TRBJ2-2|TRBD2|15|TRBV19|NA
CASRGLAYNTGELFF
TGTGCCAGTAGGGGACTAGCGTACAACACCGGGGAGCTGTTTTTT
>TRBJ1-2|NA|12|TRBV29-1|once
CSAGQTNYGYTF
TGCAGCGCCGGACAGACAAACTATGGCTACACCTTC
>TRBJ1-3|NA|13|TRBV12-3/TRBV12-4|few
CASRELSGNTIYF
TGTGCCAGCAGAGAACTCTCTGGAAACACCATATATTTT
>TRBJ2-1|TRBD1|17|TRBV2|NA
CASRGTPGTEGDNEQFF
TGTGCCAGCAGGGGCACACCGGGGACAGAGGGTGACAATGAGCAGTTCTTC